This TCR beta chain came from a study of cytomegalovirus exposure and HLA in healthy donors. Study-level findings and limits: Despite most TCR sequences being rare, some public TCRs occurred in many donors. Three chains linked to CMV were shown in vitro to be specific for CMV antigens.

Points on this clone: The antigen is undetermined.

Assay: immunoSEQ multiplex PCR; the TCRdb copy retains only in-frame clones and omits some. The repertoire has 150,000 to 200,000 clones, roughly 86% of them found once; the top ten carry roughly 1.5%. The TCR sequence derives from a woman in her late teens or twenties in good health and CMV-seronegative. Specimen: PBMCs.

The CDR3 DNA follows: TGTGCCAGCAGTTACTCTCCCCGGGAGGGCACAGATACGCAGTATTTT. This codes for CASSYSPREGTDTQYF. The chain joins TRBV6-5 to TRBJ2-3, with 7 positions matching TRBD2. Per germline, CDR1 MNHEY and CDR2 SVGAGI. Unmatched junction bases numbered 4, after V lost 0 bases and J lost 1 base. The CDR3 has 16 amino acids.